This T cell receptor (beta chain) was identified during a study of blood T cell repertoires in COVID-19. Study background: The United States, Italy and Spain provided the acute and convalescent COVID-19 samples. The cDNA or gDNA used as material had been derived from T cells, B-cell-depleted T cells, or PBMCs.

As handled by the study authors: Amplified reference gene primers provided the basis for estimating nucleated cell counts. Sequencing was performed with immunoSEQ multiplex PCR; in TCRdb, only in-frame clones are kept and a portion is missing. V, J and clone size derive from that table, while D and trimming were established from the DNA sequence. The top ten clones hold around 6.2% of a sample with 93,000 or so clones, more than 75% of them seen once. Germline CDR1 SGHAT, CDR2 FQNNGV. The CDR3 consists of 17 residues. This clone appeared a few times. Compared with germline, one end of the junction differs, possibly owing to a read error.

The sample was peripheral blood. This TCR was recovered from a human donor in a cohort sampled during active COVID-19. The chain uses TRBV11-2 and TRBJ2-7; 8 bases line up with TRBD2. CDR3 residues: CASSSSGSFPFSHEQYF. DNA for the CDR3: TGTGCCAGCAGCTCAAGCGGGAGTTTCCCTTTCTCCCACGAGCAGTACTTC. Full variable domain (missing parts from reference TRBV11-2 and TRBJ2-7): EAGVAQSPRYKIIEKRQSVAFWCNPISGHATLYWYQQILGQGPKLLIQFQNNGVVDDSQLPKDRFSAERLKGVDSTLKIQPAKLEDSAVYLCASSSSGSFPFSHEQYFGPGTRLTVT.